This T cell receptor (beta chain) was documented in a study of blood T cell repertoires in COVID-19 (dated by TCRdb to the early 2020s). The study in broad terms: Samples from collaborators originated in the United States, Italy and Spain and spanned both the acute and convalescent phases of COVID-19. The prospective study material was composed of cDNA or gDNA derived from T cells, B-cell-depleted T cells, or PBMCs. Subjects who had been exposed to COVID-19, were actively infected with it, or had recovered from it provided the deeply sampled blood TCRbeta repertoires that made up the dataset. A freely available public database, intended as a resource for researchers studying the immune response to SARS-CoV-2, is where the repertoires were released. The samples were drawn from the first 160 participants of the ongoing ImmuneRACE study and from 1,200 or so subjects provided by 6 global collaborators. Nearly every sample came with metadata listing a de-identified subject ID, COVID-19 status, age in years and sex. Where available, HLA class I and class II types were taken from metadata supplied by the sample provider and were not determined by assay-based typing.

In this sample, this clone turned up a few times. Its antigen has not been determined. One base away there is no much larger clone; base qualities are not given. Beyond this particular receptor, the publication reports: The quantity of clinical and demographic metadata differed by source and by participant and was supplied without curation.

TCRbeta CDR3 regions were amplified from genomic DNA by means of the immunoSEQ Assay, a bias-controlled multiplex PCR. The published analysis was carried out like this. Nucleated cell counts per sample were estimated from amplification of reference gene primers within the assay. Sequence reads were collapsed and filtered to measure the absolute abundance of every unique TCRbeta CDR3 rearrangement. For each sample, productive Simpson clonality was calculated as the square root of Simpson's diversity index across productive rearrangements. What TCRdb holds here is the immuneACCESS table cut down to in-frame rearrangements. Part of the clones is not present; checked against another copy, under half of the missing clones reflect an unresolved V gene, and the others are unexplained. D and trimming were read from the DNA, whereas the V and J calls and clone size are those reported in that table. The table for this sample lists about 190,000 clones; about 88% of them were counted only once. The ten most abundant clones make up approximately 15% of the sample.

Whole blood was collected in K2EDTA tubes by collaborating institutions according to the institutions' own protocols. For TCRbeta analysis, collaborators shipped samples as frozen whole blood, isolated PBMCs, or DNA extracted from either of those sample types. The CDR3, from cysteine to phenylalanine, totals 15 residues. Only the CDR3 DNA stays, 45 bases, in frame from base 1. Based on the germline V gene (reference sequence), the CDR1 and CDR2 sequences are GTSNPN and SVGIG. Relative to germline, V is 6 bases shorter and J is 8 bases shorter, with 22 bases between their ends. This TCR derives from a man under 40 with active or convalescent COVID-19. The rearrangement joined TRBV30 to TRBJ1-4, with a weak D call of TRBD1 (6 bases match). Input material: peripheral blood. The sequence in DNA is TGTGCCTGCCTGAGACCTCTGGGGGCAAGGGAAAAACTGTTTTTT. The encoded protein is CACLRPLGAREKLFF.